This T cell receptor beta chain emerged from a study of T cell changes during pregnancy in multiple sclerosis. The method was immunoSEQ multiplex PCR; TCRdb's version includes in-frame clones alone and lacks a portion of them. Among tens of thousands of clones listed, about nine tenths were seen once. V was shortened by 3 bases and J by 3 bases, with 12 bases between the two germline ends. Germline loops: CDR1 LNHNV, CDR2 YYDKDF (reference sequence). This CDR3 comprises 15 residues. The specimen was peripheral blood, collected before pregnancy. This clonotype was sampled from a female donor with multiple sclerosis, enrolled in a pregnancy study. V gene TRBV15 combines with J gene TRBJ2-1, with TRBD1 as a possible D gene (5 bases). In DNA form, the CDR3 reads TGTGCCACCAGCAGTGGACAATCGGACTACAATGAGCAGTTCTTC. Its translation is CATSSGQSDYNEQFF.